These 5 T cell receptor beta chains share one sample of origin, sequenced in a study of OX40 agonist ivuxolimab in advanced cancers. Using immunoSEQ multiplex PCR, the repertoire was profiled, and TCRdb retains in-frame clones only, with some absent. This sample has under 80,000 clones, with 93% found just once. Sequencing was performed on CD4+ or CD8+ T cells sorted from blood, taken in a trial of the OX40 agonist ivuxolimab. These receptors were taken from an adult with an advanced solid tumor such as melanoma, head and neck, liver or kidney cancer.

V gene TRBV5-1 combines with J gene TRBJ2-7; 7 nucleotides match TRBD1. From germline, CDR1 is SGHRS and CDR2 YFSETQ. Losses at the gene ends were 6 bases for V and 6 bases for J; bases not matched to a gene: 6. The CDR3 sequence is 12 residues long. CDR3 residues: CASTPGGTEQYF. The CDR3 nucleotides read TGCGCCAGCACCCCAGGGGGAACCGAGCAGTACTTC.

This CDR3 reads CASSLAETSRRYEQYF. In DNA, the CDR3 is TGTGCCAGCAGCTTAGCAGAGACTAGTCGGCGCTACGAGCAGTACTTC. The gene calls are TRBV7-9 and TRBJ2-7, with TRBD2 as a possible D gene (6 bases). From germline, CDR1 is SEHNR and CDR2 FQNEAQ (reference sequence). Trimming removed 0 bases at V and 3 bases at J, with 15 bases between. This CDR3 spans 16 amino acids.

The chain uses TRBV19 and TRBJ2-1, with TRBD2 identical over 14 bases. There are 20 residues in the CDR3. Trimming cost V 2 bases and J 2 bases; bases outside gene matches: 11. CDR1 and CDR2 from the germline V gene are LNHDA and SQIVND (reference sequence). DNA for the CDR3: TGTGCCAGTAGTATAACCGGACTAGCGGGGGGCCACTACACCTACAATGAGCAGTTCTTC. This translates into CASSITGLAGGHYTYNEQFF.

In this sample, this clone turned up once. The CDR3 bases are TGCGCCAGCAGTGAGTCCGGTTCTGGGTTTTCACCCCTCCACTTT. Amino acid sequence: CASSESGSGFSPLHF. This chain uses TRBV10-2 with TRBJ1-6; no definite D call. Germline V gives CDR1 WSHSY, CDR2 SAAADI. The V gene lost 0 bases and the J gene lost 9 bases, with 12 bases spanning the gap. This CDR3 has 15 residues.

The chain is built from TRBV15 and TRBJ2-7, with 9 bases identical to TRBD1. The CDR3 is 14 amino acids. Germline trimming cut 8 bases from V and 3 bases from J; bases unmatched to any gene: 8. The germline gives CDR1 LNHNV, CDR2 YYDKDF (reference sequence). The CDR3 sequence is CATEGQGGGYEQYF. For the CDR3, the DNA is TGTGCCACCGAGGGACAGGGCGGGGGCTACGAGCAGTACTTC.